One sample yielded the 17 T cell receptor beta chains listed below, sequenced in a study of molecular identifiers for immune sequencing clone quantification. Each CDR3 protein is one row after TCRdb ran MiXCR on the PCR reads. The data contain about half a million distinct CDR3 sequences, about a fifth of them singletons. Sequencing used naive CD8+ T cells from blood, with Jurkat cell RNA spiked in. Noted subset: FACS-sorted CD8+CD4-CCR7+CD45RA+ naive T cells. The receptors here all came from a human donor in good health. Some libraries in this study had Jurkat cell RNA spiked in.

In its sample, this clonotype was seen many times. The chain joins TRBV7-9 to TRBJ1-4; D might be TRBD1 (5 bases). The germline V gene encodes CDR1 SEHNR and CDR2 FQNEAQ (reference sequence). V lost 5 bases to trimming and J lost 0 bases, with 13 bases between them. The CDR3 has 16 amino acids. Here the CDR3 reads CASSRPLGPTNEKLFF. The DNA of the CDR3 is TGTGCCAGCAGCCGACCCCTGGGGCCAACTAATGAAAAACTGTTTTTT.

The chain couples TRBV3-1 to TRBJ2-4, with 11 bases matching TRBD1. Looked up from germline, CDR1 is LGHDT and CDR2 is YNNKEL (reference sequence). This CDR3 has 16 residues. After removal of 4 bases from V and 9 bases from J, the junction contained 11 bases not matched to a gene. In DNA form, the CDR3 reads TGTGCCAGCAGCCCCATAAAGGGACAGGGGGTTCGCATTCAGTACTTC. Translation: CASSPIKGQGVRIQYF.

This clonotype has a handful of counts. Since a much larger clone is just one base distant, this may be a read error. The chain combines TRBV12-3 or TRBV12-4 with TRBJ2-1; D is possibly TRBD2 (6 bases). Trimming pared 4 bases from V and 3 bases from J, leaving 16 bases between. This CDR3 comprises 16 residues. The CDR3 protein is CASSSRLERFYNEQFF. In DNA, the CDR3 is TGTGCCAGCAGTTCCCGACTAGAACGCTTCTACAATGAGCAGTTCTTC.

The CDR3 is CSARGGEAQFFYEQYF. In nucleotides, the CDR3 is TGCAGTGCTAGAGGAGGTGAGGCACAGTTCTTCTACGAGCAGTACTTC. The J gene is TRBJ2-7, the V gene TRBV20-1; D is undetermined. CDR1 DFQATT and CDR2 SNEGSKA come from the germline V gene (reference sequence). V was pared by 1 base and J by 3 bases, with 19 bases between. This CDR3 region has 16 residues.

This chain uses TRBV15 with TRBJ2-7; perhaps TRBD1 as D (6 bases). Germline V gene lookup returns CDR1 LNHNV and CDR2 YYDKDF (reference sequence). This CDR3 has 14 residues. Trimming shortened V by 0 bases and J by 6 bases, and 12 bases separated the two germline ends. CDR3 sequence (DNA): TGTGCCACCAGCAGAGACAGGACAGCCCTCGAGCAGTACTTC. Translated: CATSRDRTALEQYF.

As concerns this clonotype: A much larger clone lies a single base off, so this may be a read error. The chain links TRBV6-5 to TRBJ2-4; D perhaps matches TRBD1 (6 bases). The CDR3 extends over 15 amino acids. The V gene's germline CDR1 is MNHEY and CDR2 SVGAGI. Between the trimmed V and J ends, which lost 0 bases and 5 bases, there was a span of 11 bases. The CDR3 loop is CASSYSGQFENIQYF. The DNA for the CDR3 is TGTGCCAGCAGTTACTCAGGACAGTTCGAAAACATTCAGTACTTC.

This clonotype was found many times. The chain is built from TRBV7-9 and TRBJ2-7; possible D gene TRBD2, 7 bases. CDR3 length equals 14 residues. In germline, CDR1 is SEHNR, CDR2 FQNEAQ (reference sequence). The V gene lost 5 bases and the J gene lost 3 bases, with 14 bases spanning the gap. The CDR3 is CASSPWGGGYEQYF. The CDR3 DNA sequence: TGTGCCAGCAGCCCTTGGGGAGGGGGCTACGAGCAGTACTTC.

This clonotype was counted only a few times. The V and J genes are TRBV6-2 or TRBV6-3 and TRBJ2-6, with no clear D. The germline V and J ends were trimmed by 3 bases and 0 bases, with 9 bases remaining between them. The CDR3 is made up of 16 amino acids. Germline V CDR1 and CDR2: MNHEY, SVGEGT. DNA of the CDR3: TGTGCCAGCAGTTATATAAAGTTCTCTGGGGCCAACGTCCTGACTTTC. It translates to CASSYIKFSGANVLTF.

As to this clonotype: The junction departs from the called germline gene at one end, perhaps through a read error. The chain has TRBV20-1 and TRBJ1-3; maybe TRBD1 (5 bases). Germline values: CDR1 DFQATT, CDR2 SNEGSKA (reference sequence). This CDR3 has 16 residues. The CDR3 protein is CSACPRGRWSGNTIYF. Written as DNA, the CDR3 is TGCAGTGCTTGTCCCCGGGGGAGGTGGTCTGGAAACACCATATATTTC.

Concerning this clonotype itself: This may arise from a read error, as a much more abundant clone is one base away. The chain carries TRBV15 and TRBJ2-1; unclear D gene. CDR1 LNHNV and CDR2 YYDKDF come from the germline V gene (reference sequence). This CDR3 contains 10 residues. The CDR3 is CATGDNGQFF. The DNA of the CDR3 is TGTGCCACCGGCGACAATGGGCAGTTCTTC.

This clonotype was found many times. This chain joins TRBV7-9 and TRBJ1-1; unclear D gene. The CDR3 extends over 14 amino acids. The V end was cut by 2 bases, the J end by 4 bases, with 11 bases between. Germline CDR1 and CDR2: SEHNR and FQNEAQ (reference sequence). This CDR3 reads CASSLNWGSTEAFF. The CDR3 bases are TGTGCCAGCAGCTTAAACTGGGGTTCCACTGAAGCTTTCTTT.

The chain joins TRBV4-3 to TRBJ2-7, with unresolved D. V was trimmed by 0 bases and J by 3 bases, leaving 9 bases between them. CDR1 and CDR2 from the germline V gene are LGHNA and YSLEER. CDR3 size: 14 residues. CDR3 amino acids: CASSQDIQSYEQYF. In DNA, the CDR3 is TGCGCCAGCAGCCAAGATATACAGAGCTACGAGCAGTACTTC.

To note about this clonotype: A junction boundary mismatches the germline segment, possibly from a read error. This chain links TRBV3-1 with TRBJ1-4; maybe TRBD1 (5 bases). CDR1 is LGHDT and CDR2 is YNNKEL in the germline V gene (reference sequence). The CDR3 totals 14 residues. DNA for the CDR3: TGTGCCAGCAGCCAAGGGGACGGCCGTGAAAAACCGTTTTTT. Translation: CASSQGDGREKPFF.

A word on this clonotype: A much larger clone is a single base away; this may be a read error. The rearrangement joins TRBV24-1 to TRBJ2-2; possible D gene TRBD2, 7 bases. CDR3 length: 13 residues. Per the germline V gene, CDR1 is KGHDR and CDR2 is SFDVKD. CDR3 in DNA: TGTGTCACCAAGGGGGGGAGCACCGGGGAGCTGTTTTTT. Its protein product is CVTKGGSTGELFF.

This clonotype was seen more than once but under ten times. The J gene is TRBJ2-7, the V gene TRBV6-2 or TRBV6-3, with D possibly being TRBD2 (7 bases). The length of the CDR3 is 12 residues. Trimming took 5 bases from V and 7 from J, leaving 12 bases between them. Germline CDR1 and CDR2: MNHEY and SVGEGT. CDR3: CASSRTAGEQYF. CDR3 DNA sequence: TGTGCCAGCAGTAGGACAGCGGGAGAGCAGTACTTC.

This clonotype was found many times. This chain uses TRBV28 with TRBJ1-5; possible D gene TRBD1, 5 bases. The CDR3 covers 18 residues. Germline CDR1 reads MDHEN; CDR2 reads SYDVKM. V was trimmed by 5 bases and J by 5 bases, leaving 25 bases between them. CDR3 nucleotide sequence: TGTGCCAGCAGTCCACCCCGGGGGTTGAGATTGGTGGATCAGCCCCAGCATTTT. Its protein is CASSPPRGLRLVDQPQHF.

The rearrangement links TRBV18 to TRBJ2-7, with TRBD2 as a possible D gene (5 bases). Trimming cost V 4 bases and J 2 bases, with 15 bases left between them. Germline V gene data show CDR1 as KGHSH and CDR2 as LQKENI. This CDR3 comprises 15 residues. CDR3 protein: CASSLAGDGTYEQYF. The CDR3 coding sequence is TGTGCCAGCTCACTGGCCGGAGACGGGACCTACGAGCAGTACTTC.